The 8 T cell receptor beta chains listed next were all sequenced from one sample in a study of OX40 agonist ivuxolimab in advanced cancers. Library preparation employed the immunoSEQ multiplex PCR assay. Drawn from immuneACCESS, this table holds only the in-frame rearrangements with V and J called that TCRdb kept. Clones are partly lost; checked studies trace under half to an unresolved V gene and leave the rest unexplained. Within this sample are around 13,000 clones, with around 70% of them counted one time only. Around two fifths of the sample is held by the ten biggest clonotypes. Specimen: CD4+ or CD8+ T cells sorted from blood, collected in a trial of the OX40 agonist ivuxolimab. The source of these receptors is an adult with an advanced solid tumor such as melanoma, head and neck, liver or kidney cancer.

The rearrangement uses TRBV9 and TRBJ1-1; 7 nucleotides line up with TRBD1. J was trimmed by 8 bases and V by 4 bases; bases with no gene match: 17. Looked up from germline, CDR1 is SGDLS and CDR2 is YYNGEE. The CDR3 sequence is 16 residues long. The CDR3: CASSPRQGSQVYEAFF. CDR3 coding DNA: TGTGCCAGCAGCCCCCGACAGGGAAGCCAGGTCTACGAAGCTTTCTTT.

This clone was seen more than once but under ten times. The V gene is TRBV5-6, the J gene TRBJ2-3; maybe TRBD1 (5 bases). CDR3 length equals 15 residues. V was clipped by 1 base and J by 4 bases, with 13 bases between them. Germline V gives CDR1 SGHDT, CDR2 YYEEEE. As DNA, the CDR3 is TGTGCCAGCAGCTTGCGTTACCTAGGGGCAGATACGCAGTATTTT. Translated, it gives CASSLRYLGADTQYF.

CDR3 nucleotides: TGTGCCAGTGGACTAGCGAGCTCCGTAGATACGCAGTATTTT. Protein product: CASGLASSVDTQYF. The chain joins TRBV19 to TRBJ2-3; the match to TRBD2 covers 9 bases. Trimming removed 8 bases from V and 5 bases from J; junction bases left unmatched: 8. The CDR3 runs to 14 residues. Germline V gene sequence: CDR1 LNHDA, CDR2 SQIVND (reference sequence).

The rearrangement uses TRBV6-4 and TRBJ2-1; TRBD2 matches 8 bases. The germline V gene has CDR1 MRHNA and CDR2 SNTAGT. CDR3 length equals 13 residues. The V segment lost 4 bases and the J segment 8 bases; nucleotides outside the gene matches: 4. CDR3 protein: CASSAGGVDEQFF. CDR3 coding DNA: TGTGCCAGCAGTGCGGGGGGGGTTGATGAGCAGTTCTTC.

The rearrangement joins TRBV2 to TRBJ1-1; 7 bases are shared with TRBD1. There are 13 residues in the CDR3. Germline V gene data show CDR1 as SNHLY and CDR2 as FYNNEI. V lost 3 bases to trimming and J lost 7 bases; unmatched junction nucleotides: 5. The CDR3 is CASSETGSHEAFF. The CDR3 DNA is TGTGCCAGCAGTGAGACAGGGTCCCATGAAGCTTTCTTT.

A word on this clone: The same CDR3 arises from other DNA sequences in this sample as well. The chain uses TRBV19 and TRBJ2-1; D not certain. The CDR3 is 13 residues long. Trimming stripped 0 bases from V and 0 bases from J, with 0 bases between. Germline V CDR1 and CDR2: LNHDA, SQIVND (reference sequence). As DNA, the CDR3 is TGTGCCAGTAGTATAGACTCCTACAATGAGCAGTTCTTC. Protein: CASSIDSYNEQFF.

The V call is TRBV9, the J call TRBJ2-3; 15 bases fit TRBD2. CDR3 length: 17 residues. The germline CDR1 and CDR2 sequences are SGDLS and YYNGEE. V lost 3 bases, J lost 4 bases, and 6 bases stayed unmatched. The CDR3 sequence: CASSDRTSGRAPDTQYF. CDR3 coding DNA: TGTGCCAGCAGCGATCGGACTAGCGGGAGGGCCCCAGATACGCAGTATTTT.

The V gene is TRBV15, the J gene TRBJ2-5, with 12 bases aligning to TRBD2. The CDR3 loop spans 16 amino acids. The germline CDR1 and CDR2 sequences are LNHNV and YYDKDF (reference sequence). With V trimmed by 1 base and J by 5 bases, 5 bases remained unmatched. CDR3: CATSRVLAGGWETQYF. The CDR3 coding sequence is TGTGCCACCAGCAGAGTACTAGCGGGAGGATGGGAGACCCAGTACTTC. Combining the CDR3 with reference TRBV15 and TRBJ2-5 gives the whole variable domain DAMVIQNPRYQVTQFGKPVTLSCSQTLNHNVMYWYQQKSSQAPKLLFHYYDKDFNNEADTPDNFQSRRPNTSFCFLDIRSPGLGDTAMYLCATSRVLAGGWETQYFGPGTRLLVL.